Listed below are T cell receptor beta chains from one sample, sequenced in a study of CD8 T cells in ankylosing spondylitis. TCRdb ran MiXCR on the 5' RACE reads and lists one entry per CDR3 protein. The sample holds more than 500,000 distinct CDR3 sequences, roughly 5% seen once. What was sequenced was blood, either unsorted or a sorted T cell fraction (not recorded which). Source of these receptors: a male donor with ankylosing spondylitis. CDR3s include the opening cysteine and the closing phenylalanine or tryptophan. D genes are given only for firm matches. Some rows have no size entry. The others give once, few or many, or a class for an expanded clone.

clone size	D gene	J gene	V gene	CDR3 protein	CDR3 DNA
many	TRBD1	TRBJ1-6	TRBV6-2/TRBV6-3	CASHRTGQFSYNSPLHF	TGTGCCAGCCACCGGACAGGGCAATTCTCCTATAATTCACCCCTCCACTTT
many	NA	TRBJ1-5	TRBV6-5	CASSFPGPNQPQHF	TGTGCCAGCAGTTTCCCGGGTCCCAATCAGCCCCAGCATTTT
many	NA	TRBJ1-2	TRBV6-5	CASSSPGYGYTF	TGTGCCAGCAGTTCCCCCGGCTATGGCTACACCTTC
many	TRBD1	TRBJ1-2	TRBV10-3	CAISIQGASGYTF	TGTGCCATCAGTATACAGGGGGCGAGTGGCTACACCTTC
many	NA	TRBJ1-1	TRBV4-3	CASSHLASAGRAFF	TGCGCCAGCAGCCACCTGGCATCCGCAGGGCGAGCTTTCTTT
many	NA	TRBJ1-5	TRBV7-2	CASSSGPRSGRQPQHF	TGTGCCAGCAGCTCCGGTCCTCGGTCTGGGCGGCAGCCCCAGCATTTT
few	TRBD2	TRBJ2-3	TRBV4-1	CASSTRLAALSDTQYF	TGCGCCAGCAGCACCCGACTAGCGGCCCTTTCGGATACGCAGTATTTT
many	NA	TRBJ1-1	TRBV29-1	CSVEDRRFNTEAFF	TGCAGCGTTGAAGATCGCCGGTTCAACACTGAAGCTTTCTTT
many	NA	TRBJ2-7	TRBV7-7	CASSLDLSYEQYF	TGTGCTAGCAGCTTAGACCTTAGCTACGAGCAGTACTTC
NA	NA	TRBJ2-3	TRBV3-1	CASRNGPGGDTQYF	TGTGCCAGCCGCAATGGGCCCGGTGGGGATACGCAGTATTTT
many	NA	TRBJ1-5	TRBV5-1	CASSLNGAEGQPQHF	TGCGCCAGCAGCTTGAATGGGGCTGAGGGACAGCCCCAGCATTTT
many	TRBD2	TRBJ2-7	TRBV10-3	CAISEGLAGSTYEQYF	TGTGCCATCAGTGAGGGACTAGCGGGAAGTACCTACGAGCAGTACTTC
many	NA	TRBJ1-3	TRBV11-2	CASSLQRGNTIYF	TGTGCCAGCAGCCTCCAGAGGGGAAACACCATATATTTT
NA	NA	TRBJ2-1	TRBV28	CASNGDEQFF	TGTGCCAGCAACGGAGATGAGCAGTTCTTC
many	NA	TRBJ1-1	TRBV5-6	CASSWGAGETEAFF	TGTGCCAGCAGCTGGGGGGCAGGGGAAACTGAAGCTTTCTTT
many	TRBD1	TRBJ1-5	TRBV7-2	CASSYRTGSGNQPQHF	TGTGCCAGCAGCTACCGGACAGGGTCGGGCAATCAGCCCCAGCATTTT
many	TRBD2	TRBJ2-5	TRBV7-8	CASSSPSGGWGETQYF	TGTGCCAGCAGCTCTCCTAGCGGAGGGTGGGGAGAGACCCAGTACTTC
many	NA	TRBJ2-7	TRBV27	CASSPGDFSYEQYF	TGTGCCAGCAGTCCCGGTGACTTTTCCTACGAGCAGTACTTC
NA	NA	TRBJ2-1	TRBV14	CASSYNRQEQFF	TGTGCCAGCAGTTATAACCGTCAGGAGCAGTTCTTC
many	NA	TRBJ2-3	TRBV7-2	CASSHFAGGAPDTQYF	TGTGCCAGCAGCCACTTCGCTGGGGGGGCCCCCGATACGCAGTATTTT
few	NA	TRBJ2-3	TRBV6-5	CASGYRRDTQYF	TGTGCCAGCGGCTACAGAAGAGATACGCAGTATTTT
many	NA	TRBJ1-1	TRBV6-2/TRBV6-3	CASSYGSEAFF	TGTGCCAGCAGTTACGGCAGTGAAGCTTTCTTT
many	NA	TRBJ1-6	TRBV7-9	CASSSTRPNSPLHF	TGTGCCAGCAGCTCCACCAGGCCAAATTCACCCCTCCACTTT
many	NA	TRBJ1-1	TRBV7-8	CASSPRVLVDTEAFF	TGTGCCAGCAGCCCCAGGGTGTTGGTTGACACTGAAGCTTTCTTT
few	TRBD2	TRBJ2-3	TRBV7-2	CASSLRGGGLGDTQYF	TGTGCCAGCAGCCTCCGGGGGGGGGGATTAGGAGATACGCAGTATTTT
NA	TRBD1	TRBJ2-4	TRBV3-1	CASSYYRGRENIQYF	TGTGCCAGCAGCTACTACAGGGGGCGCGAAAACATTCAGTACTTC
few	NA	TRBJ2-1	TRBV7-2	CASSEDRDLNEQFF	TGTGCCAGCAGCGAGGACCGGGACCTTAATGAGCAGTTCTTC
few	NA	TRBJ2-1	TRBV6-5	CASSYSSEPYNEQFF	TGTGCCAGCAGTTACTCTAGCGAGCCCTACAATGAGCAGTTCTTC
NA	TRBD2	TRBJ2-1	TRBV6-2/TRBV6-3	CASSLAGTSGFSYNEQFF	TGTGCCAGCAGTTTAGCCGGGACTAGCGGGTTCTCCTACAATGAGCAGTTCTTC
many	NA	TRBJ1-1	TRBV4-2	CASSQVRSNTEAFF	TGTGCCAGCAGCCAAGTTCGATCGAACACTGAAGCTTTCTTT
many	TRBD2	TRBJ2-1	TRBV5-8	CASSPSGDYNEQFF	TGTGCCAGCAGCCCTAGCGGGGATTACAATGAGCAGTTCTTC
many	TRBD2	TRBJ2-7	TRBV6-5	CASSYTSGTEQYF	TGTGCCAGCAGTTATACTAGCGGGACCGAGCAGTACTTC
few	NA	TRBJ2-7	TRBV27	CASSLLGKDGGEQYF	TGTGCCAGCAGTTTATTGGGGAAGGACGGAGGCGAGCAGTACTTC
many	NA	TRBJ2-3	TRBV20-1	CSATSHWGVSENTDTQYF	TGCAGTGCTACCAGCCATTGGGGTGTCTCAGAGAACACAGATACGCAGTATTTT
many	TRBD1	TRBJ2-1	TRBV4-3	CASSQTPGQGYNEQFF	TGCGCCAGCAGCCAAACACCGGGACAGGGATACAATGAGCAGTTCTTC
many	NA	TRBJ2-5	TRBV6-2/TRBV6-3	CASSRRHPSQETQYF	TGTGCCAGCAGTCGAAGACATCCTTCTCAAGAGACCCAGTACTTC
many	NA	TRBJ2-7	TRBV4-1	CASSQDLSLISYEQYF	TGCGCCAGCAGCCAAGATCTAAGCTTGATATCCTACGAGCAGTACTTC
few	NA	TRBJ2-1	TRBV3-1	CATLRMGDNEQFF	TGTGCCACCTTACGCATGGGAGACAATGAGCAGTTCTTC
many	NA	TRBJ2-3	TRBV20-1	CSARDVRSAQGTDTQYF	TGCAGTGCTAGAGATGTGAGAAGCGCGCAGGGCACAGATACGCAGTATTTT
many	NA	TRBJ2-1	TRBV5-1	CASSPRRPGSDEQFF	TGCGCCAGCAGCCCCAGGAGGCCGGGGAGCGATGAGCAGTTCTTC
NA	TRBD2	TRBJ2-7	TRBV18	CASSPRPAGDSYEQYF	TGTGCCAGCTCACCACGTCCAGCGGGAGATTCGTACGAGCAGTACTTC